The clone carrying this T cell receptor beta chain was seen many times. As yet, its antigen is unknown. The CDR3 regions of TCR beta were amplified from RNA transcripts. Primed by the HTBI set, a first-round RT-PCR was run on the TCR CDR3. TCRdb reprocessed the multiplex PCR reads with MiXCR, giving one entry per CDR3 protein. Altogether 390,000 or so distinct CDR3 sequences are present, under 15% being singletons, with the ten largest covering over 10%. These data originate in a study of T cells in Graves' hyperthyroidism and ophthalmopathy. Overall study findings and caveats: Blood also held most thyroid clonotypes expanded beyond 0.001.

CDR3 size: 15 residues. The trim removed 3 bases at V and 4 bases at J, leaving 8 bases unmatched. Per germline, CDR1 ENHRY and CDR2 SYGVKD. The V gene is TRBV10-3, the J gene TRBJ1-1; 7 bases line up with TRBD1. The sequence derives from a man aged 18 to 35 with Graves' ophthalmopathy. The sequenced sample consisted of blood. CDR3 DNA sequence: TGTGCCATCAGTGATCAGGGGGGTTATGGCACTGAAGCTTTCTTT. This translates into CAISDQGGYGTEAFF.